Listed here are 32 T cell receptor beta chains from one sample, sequenced in a study of control samples from healthy donors and cancer patients. The method was immunoSEQ multiplex PCR; TCRdb's version includes in-frame clones alone and lacks a portion of them. Among about 84,000 clones listed, approximately 80% were seen once. Sequenced: PBMCs. Source of these receptors: a man aged 55 to 70 with head and neck cancer.

This chain uses TRBV4-1 with TRBJ2-1; D is unclear. CDR1 and CDR2 (germline): MGHRA, YSYEKL. The CDR3 has 15 residues. Trimming shortened V by 0 bases and J by 5 bases, and 11 bases separated the two germline ends. DNA of the CDR3: TGCGCCAGCAGCCAAGAACGGAATTTGCACAATGAGCAGTTCTTC. It yields the protein CASSQERNLHNEQFF.

CDR3: CASRRFLRSTDTQYF. The CDR3 coding sequence is TGTGCCAGTAGGCGGTTCTTGAGAAGCACAGATACGCAGTATTTT. The rearrangement links TRBV19 to TRBJ2-3; D not certain. The CDR3 consists of 15 residues. CDR1 is LNHDA, CDR2 SQIVND, per germline (reference sequence). Trimming stripped 6 bases from V and 0 bases from J, with 13 bases between.

The CDR3 nucleotides are TGTGCCAGTAGTATATGGGGCGGGAGGGCCTCAGATACGCAGTATTTT. Residues: CASSIWGGRASDTQYF. The chain links TRBV19 to TRBJ2-3, with 9 bases aligning to TRBD2. Looked up from germline, CDR1 is LNHDA and CDR2 is SQIVND (reference sequence). The CDR3 is 16 amino acids. V gave up 2 bases and J gave up 4 bases; unmatched junction bases: 7.

This clone has only one observation. The chain is built from TRBV6-5 and TRBJ2-1; 8 bases map to TRBD1. V gave up 5 bases and J gave up 14 bases; unmatched junction bases: 8. Germline CDR1 reads MNHEY; CDR2 reads SVGAGI. The CDR3 has 12 amino acids. The CDR3 sequence is CASSPDRALKFF. CDR3 bases: TGTGCCAGCAGTCCGGACAGGGCGTTGAAGTTCTTC.

The chain has TRBV27 and TRBJ1-1; perhaps TRBD1 as D (6 bases). Germline V gene sequence: CDR1 MNHEY, CDR2 SMNVEV (reference sequence). The germline V and J ends were trimmed by 2 bases and 6 bases, with 10 bases remaining between them. The CDR3 spans 13 residues. The CDR3 DNA reads TGTGCCAGCAGTTTACGGGGGGCTGCTGAAGCTTTCTTT. Protein: CASSLRGAAEAFF.

The rearrangement uses TRBV10-2 and TRBJ2-3; tentatively, D is TRBD1 or TRBD2 (5 bases each). Germline CDR1 is WSHSY and CDR2 is SAAADI. V lost 8 bases, J lost 2 bases, and 11 bases lay in between. This CDR3 has 13 residues. For the CDR3, the DNA is TGCGCCAGCCGATTGGGGACCACAGATACGCAGTATTTT. The encoded protein is CASRLGTTDTQYF.

The chain joins TRBV10-2 to TRBJ1-5; D gene ambiguous. CDR3 size: 13 residues. V was clipped by 2 bases and J by 5 bases, with 7 bases between them. The germline CDR1 and CDR2 sequences are WSHSY and SAAADI. In DNA, the CDR3 is TGCGCCAGCAGTGAGGGGCGTCATCAGCCCCAGCATTTT. It is translated as CASSEGRHQPQHF.

This chain joins TRBV4-2 and TRBJ2-1, with D tentatively TRBD1 or TRBD2 (5 bases each). CDR3 size: 14 residues. Germline V lookup: CDR1 LGHNA, CDR2 YNFKEQ. With 2 bases removed from V and 8 bases from J, the gap between germline ends came to 13 bases. As DNA, the CDR3 is TGTGCCAGCAGCCAATACATCATGGGGGATGAGCAGTTCTTC. Translation: CASSQYIMGDEQFF.

The chain recombines TRBV5-1 with TRBJ1-1; weak D call: TRBD1 (5 bases). The CDR3 spans 14 residues. Germline-derived CDR1 and CDR2 are SGHRS and YFSETQ. The V and J ends lost 4 bases and 5 bases respectively, with 15 bases between them. Here the CDR3 DNA reads TGCGCCAGCAGCCTCCCAGACCCAGGGACTGAAGCTTTCTTT. It codes for CASSLPDPGTEAFF.

This chain connects TRBV19 to TRBJ1-5; D unclear. Deletions cut 5 bases from V and 2 bases from J, with 4 bases between. Germline loops: CDR1 LNHDA, CDR2 SQIVND (reference sequence). The CDR3 totals 12 residues. In DNA form, the CDR3 reads TGTGCCAGTAGTTCCGGCAATCAGCCCCAGCATTTT. Amino acid sequence: CASSSGNQPQHF.

This rearrangement joins TRBV25-1 to TRBJ1-2; no definite D call. CDR1 is MGHDK, CDR2 SYGVNS, per germline. With 3 bases removed from V and 2 bases from J, the gap between germline ends came to 4 bases. This CDR3 comprises 12 residues. The DNA for the CDR3 is TGTGCCAGCAGTGACAGAAACTATGGCTACACCTTC. Its protein product is CASSDRNYGYTF.

The chain has TRBV11-3 and TRBJ2-2; 8 positions match TRBD1. Germline CDR1 reads SGHNT; CDR2 reads YENEEA. The J segment lost 3 bases and the V segment lost 2 bases, leaving 11 bases of the junction unmatched. The CDR3 runs to 18 residues. Written as DNA, the CDR3 is TGTGCCAGCAGCTTACATCGCGAGGACAGGGCGGACACCGGGGAGCTGTTTTTT. Its translation: CASSLHREDRADTGELFF.

V is TRBV12-3 or TRBV12-4 and J is TRBJ2-5; a possible D gene is TRBD2 (5 bases). Trimming took 6 bases from V and 1 from J, leaving 9 bases between them. The CDR3 has 13 amino acids. Here the CDR3 reads CASSPRGQETQYF. The DNA for the CDR3 is TGTGCCAGCAGCCCCCGGGGCCAAGAGACCCAGTACTTC.

The chain recombines TRBV6-5 with TRBJ2-1; no definite D call. The V end was cut by 7 bases, the J end by 9 bases, with 16 bases between. This CDR3 is built from 13 residues. Germline loops: CDR1 MNHEY, CDR2 SVGAGI. CDR3 amino acids: CASITTVGSEQFF. For the CDR3, the DNA is TGTGCCAGCATAACCACAGTCGGAAGTGAGCAGTTCTTC.

The chain carries TRBV7-9 and TRBJ2-3; D may be TRBD2 (5 bases). The CDR3 loop spans 15 amino acids. Trimming shortened V by 2 bases and J by 1 base, and 10 bases separated the two germline ends. Germline V lookup: CDR1 SEHNR, CDR2 FQNEAQ (reference sequence). In nucleotides, the CDR3 is TGTGCCAGCAGCTTAAGGGTCGGGGGCACAGATACGCAGTATTTT. It yields the protein CASSLRVGGTDTQYF.

This sequence joins TRBV5-4 and TRBJ2-1; TRBD2 might be the D (5 bases). CDR1 SGHNT and CDR2 YYREEE come from the germline V gene (reference sequence). The ends were cut back, 10 bases at V and 0 bases at J, with 14 bases in the middle. This CDR3 is built from 14 residues. The CDR3 DNA reads as TGTGCCGTACAAAGCGGCAGCTCCTACAATGAGCAGTTCTTC. It codes for CAVQSGSSYNEQFF.

The gene calls are TRBV23-1 and TRBJ2-5; the D gene could be TRBD1 or TRBD2 (5 bases each). TRBV23-1 is given ORF status, its function remaining uncertain. Trimming shortened V by 4 bases and J by 2 bases, and 14 bases separated the two germline ends. The CDR3 is made up of 15 amino acids. CDR3 DNA sequence: TGCGCCAGCAGTCGCCCCGGGGCAGGGCAAGAGACCCAGTACTTC. Translated, it gives CASSRPGAGQETQYF.

This sequence joins TRBV18 and TRBJ1-1; 8 nucleotides match TRBD1. This CDR3 region has 18 residues. With V trimmed by 2 bases and J by 1 base, 12 bases remained unmatched. Germline assignment: CDR1 KGHSH and CDR2 LQKENI. In DNA form, the CDR3 reads TGTGCCAGCTCACCAGGGAGGATTTCCGGGACAGGGAACACTGAAGCTTTCTTT. It encodes CASSPGRISGTGNTEAFF.

V usage is TRBV6-6 and J usage is TRBJ1-2, with D unresolved. V shed 4 bases and J shed 5 bases, with 5 bases lying between them. From germline, CDR1 is MNHNY and CDR2 SVGAGI (reference sequence). The CDR3 runs 11 residues. The CDR3: CASSLQYGYTF. CDR3 sequence (DNA): TGTGCCAGCAGTTTACAATATGGCTACACCTTC.

The chain links TRBV11-2 to TRBJ2-7; TRBD1 matches at 9 bases. Trimming at V came to 4 bases and at J to 9 bases, leaving 13 bases not matched to a gene. This CDR3 comprises 15 residues. Germline CDR1 SGHAT, CDR2 FQNNGV. CDR3 protein: CASSYTRDRELGQYF. The CDR3 DNA sequence: TGTGCCAGCAGCTACACTCGGGACAGGGAATTAGGGCAGTACTTC.

The chain is built from TRBV2 and TRBJ2-3; D uncertain. The length of the CDR3 is 12 residues. The germline gives CDR1 SNHLY, CDR2 FYNNEI. V lost 4 bases, J lost 4 bases, and 6 bases lay in between. The CDR3 is CASSVWADTQYF. In DNA, the CDR3 is TGTGCCAGCAGTGTTTGGGCAGATACGCAGTATTTT.

This clone showed up just a few times. The rearrangement joins TRBV19 to TRBJ1-4; no firm D call. V was trimmed by 5 bases and J by 8 bases, leaving 6 bases between them. This CDR3 is built from 11 residues. Per germline, CDR1 LNHDA and CDR2 SQIVND (reference sequence). The CDR3 sequence: CASSLGEKLFF. The DNA of the CDR3 is TGTGCCAGTAGTTTAGGCGAAAAACTGTTTTTT.

V gene TRBV28 combines with J gene TRBJ2-7, with 8 bases that match TRBD1. The V gene's germline CDR1 is MDHEN and CDR2 SYDVKM. V lost 5 bases and J lost 0; bases outside the gene matches: 6. The CDR3 runs 15 residues. CDR3 in DNA: TGTGCCAGCAGTCCCCGGACAGGGAGCTCCTACGAGCAGTACTTC. This sequence encodes CASSPRTGSSYEQYF.

This sequence joins TRBV19 and TRBJ2-5; D is ambiguous. This CDR3 has 11 amino acids. Germline V gene lookup returns CDR1 LNHDA and CDR2 SQIVND (reference sequence). V dropped 4 bases and J dropped 4 bases, with 4 bases sitting between them. The CDR3 protein is CASSKGETQYF. The CDR3 bases are TGTGCCAGTAGTAAAGGAGAGACCCAGTACTTC.

This rearrangement joins TRBV6-5 to TRBJ2-3, with 9 nucleotides matching TRBD2. CDR3 length: 16 amino acids. Unmatched junction bases numbered 9, after V lost 1 base and J lost 7 bases. Germline lookup yields CDR1 MNHEY and CDR2 SVGAGI. In nucleotides, the CDR3 is TGTGCCAGCAGTTACTTCCCGGTAGCGGGAGATCATACGCAGTATTTT. Its protein is CASSYFPVAGDHTQYF.

CDR3: CASSHPVAKNIQYF. The CDR3 DNA reads TGCGCCAGCAGCCATCCTGTAGCCAAAAACATTCAGTACTTC. The chain couples TRBV4-1 to TRBJ2-4; no firm D call. V was pared by 3 bases and J by 0 bases, with 6 bases between. This CDR3 comprises 14 residues. Germline V lookup: CDR1 MGHRA, CDR2 YSYEKL.

This clone was detected once. The chain combines TRBV5-4 with TRBJ1-3; D may be TRBD1 (5 bases). V was clipped by 4 bases and J by 1 base, with 9 bases between them. Germline V gene data show CDR1 as SGHNT and CDR2 as YYREEE (reference sequence). There are 14 residues in the CDR3. The CDR3 DNA reads as TGTGCCAGCAGCGGAGGGGATTCTGGAAACACCATATATTTT. This gives the protein CASSGGDSGNTIYF.

The V gene is TRBV19, the J gene TRBJ2-1, with D perhaps matching TRBD1 (6 bases). This CDR3 has 14 amino acids. CDR1 and CDR2 from the germline V gene are LNHDA and SQIVND (reference sequence). Between the trimmed V and J ends, which lost 4 bases and 0 bases, there was a span of 7 bases. In DNA form, the CDR3 reads TGTGCCAGTAGTAGAGGGGGCTCCTACAATGAGCAGTTCTTC. The encoded protein is CASSRGGSYNEQFF.

The rearrangement uses TRBV28 and TRBJ2-3; 8 bases are shared with TRBD2. The trim removed 8 bases at V and 5 bases at J, leaving 12 bases unmatched. Germline-derived CDR1 and CDR2 are MDHEN and SYDVKM. This CDR3 has 15 amino acids. CDR3 sequence (DNA): TGTGCCAGCGGGACGTTAGCGGGAAGAGGAGATACGCAGTATTTT. Its translation is CASGTLAGRGDTQYF. Combining the CDR3 with reference TRBV28 and TRBJ2-3 gives the whole variable domain DVKVTQSSRYLVKRTGEKVFLECVQDMDHENMFWYRQDPGLGLRLIYFSYDVKMKEKGDIPEGYSVSREKKERFSLILESASTNQTSMYLCASGTLAGRGDTQYFGPGTRLTVL.

The chain joins TRBV30 to TRBJ2-1; D is uncertain. Germline V lookup: CDR1 GTSNPN, CDR2 SVGIG (reference sequence). The V end was cut by 5 bases, the J end by 10 bases, with 15 bases between. This CDR3 region has 12 residues. The CDR3 sequence is CAWAKAPWEQFF. CDR3 DNA: TGTGCCTGGGCGAAGGCCCCATGGGAGCAGTTCTTC.

The CDR3 DNA follows: TGCGCCAGCAAGGGACAGGGGGCCTTAGGGGAAAAACTGTTTTTT. It yields the protein CASKGQGALGEKLFF. The chain carries TRBV5-1 and TRBJ1-4; TRBD1 aligns across 12 bases. Trimming removed 6 bases from V and 8 bases from J; junction bases left unmatched: 8. The CDR3 totals 15 residues. Per germline, CDR1 SGHRS and CDR2 YFSETQ. Complete variable domain (other parts from reference TRBV5-1 and TRBJ1-4): KAGVTQTPRYLIKTRGQQVTLSCSPISGHRSVSWYQQTPGQGLQFLFEYFSETQRNKGNFPGRFSGRQFSNSRSEMNVSTLELGDSALYLCASKGQGALGEKLFFGSGTQLSVL.

This clone occurred once. The chain combines TRBV7-9 with TRBJ1-1; 7 nucleotides agree with TRBD1. The germline CDR1 and CDR2 sequences are SEHNR and FQNEAQ (reference sequence). The CDR3 has 14 residues. V dropped 3 bases and J dropped 0; count of bases not matched to a gene: 1. CDR3 residues: CASSFGTVNTEAFF. CDR3 nucleotides: TGTGCCAGCAGCTTTGGGACAGTGAACACTGAAGCTTTCTTT.